This TCR beta chain was identified during a study of T cells after yellow fever vaccination (dated by TCRdb to between 2018 and 2020). Regarding the complete study: The SMART-Seq v4 Ultra Low Input RNA kit was used to prepare libraries from fractions with low cell numbers. To follow T-cell clones before and after primary and booster YFV17D yellow fever vaccination, bulk TCR alpha and beta repertoires were sequenced over time. Two healthy male donors, one aged 18 to 30 and one aged 30 to 40 years, made up the cohort. Blood was collected at multiple timepoints before and after primary and secondary immunization, and bulk PBMC replicates and cell subsets were isolated. The paper's findings and limits, for the study overall: Compared with the primary T-cell response, the secondary T-cell response was weaker but faster, peaking on day 5 rather than day 15. A small share of clonotypes occurred in both CD4 and CD8 compartments, likely arising from convergent recombination. After the booster, most of the clones that had expanded following primary vaccination were detected again (roughly 96% of CD4 and around 88% of CD8), which suggests that memory was broadly maintained. FACS-sorted repertoires could contain abundant contaminating clonotypes from the bulk population, so computational filtering was required. Because only a couple of donors were included in the study, the extent to which the findings can be generalized is limited.

The sample's treatment or condition label, in plain terms: live attenuated yellow fever vaccine strain. A standard Ficoll-Paque protocol was used to isolate PBMCs from peripheral blood. Dynabeads CD4 and CD8 positive selection kits were used to isolate the CD4 and CD8 T-cell fractions. TriZol was used to extract RNA from bulk PBMCs, CD4 and CD8 fractions, and dextramer-positive and dextramer-negative fractions. On this clonotype: What this receptor recognizes is not known. The junction differs from germline at one of its ends, possibly a read error.

TCRdb lists the instrument as Illumina NovaSeq 6000. TCR cDNA was made using 5'RACE template switching, a step that added a universal primer site and unique molecular identifiers. Priming for cDNA synthesis came from both the TCR alpha and TCR beta constant segments. Libraries were amplified in two PCR steps, with sample barcodes and sequencing adapters added in the second step. Sequencing of libraries was done on Illumina HiSeq 2500 (2x100 bp) or NovaSeq (2x150 bp). The original pipeline was this. Reads were demultiplexed and collapsed into UMI consensus sequences with MIGEC, and V(D)J alignment was performed with MiXCR. Clonotypes responding to the vaccine were identified with edgeR on replicate PBMC samples, with the criteria of FDR below 0.01 and a log2 fold change above 5 up to day 15. CD4 or CD8 identity was assigned to each bulk clonotype according to whether the clonotype was present at higher abundance in the sequenced CD4 repertoire or the sequenced CD8 repertoire. TCRdb handled the public reads itself, with Q25 trimming in fastp and clone calling in MiXCR, and kept productive beta chains. Every distinct CDR3 protein forms one entry, paired with its most common genes and DNA. The V and J calls here are based on TCRdb, not the publication. This sample has about 320,000 distinct CDR3 sequences in its table, and around 10% of those were observed once. The ten most abundant clones make up about 3% of the sample.

CDR1 and CDR2 were assigned from the germline V gene as MNHEY and SVGEGT. CDR3 length: 17 amino acids, cysteine to phenylalanine. The retained sequence is limited to the CDR3, 51 bases, with the frame set at the first base. The source is a man aged 18 to 35 who received the YFV17D yellow fever vaccine. The rearranged segments are TRBV6-2 or TRBV6-3 and TRBJ2-1, with TRBD1 tentatively as D gene (5 bases match). The sample here was CD4+ T cells sorted from PBMCs, taken 45 days after the yellow fever booster vaccination. The CDR3 region: CDSSYSIGAASYNEQLF. The nucleotide sequence is given as TGTGACAGCAGTTACTCGATTGGGGCAGCATCCTACAATGAGCAGTTATTC.